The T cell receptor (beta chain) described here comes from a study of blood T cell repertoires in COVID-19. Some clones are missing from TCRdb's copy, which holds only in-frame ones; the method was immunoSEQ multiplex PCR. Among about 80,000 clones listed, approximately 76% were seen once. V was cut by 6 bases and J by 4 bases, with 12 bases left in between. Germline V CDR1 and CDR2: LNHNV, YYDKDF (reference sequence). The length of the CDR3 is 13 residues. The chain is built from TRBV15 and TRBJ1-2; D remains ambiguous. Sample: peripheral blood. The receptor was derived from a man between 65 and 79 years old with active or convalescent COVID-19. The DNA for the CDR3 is TGTGCCACCAGTTTCGAGGCGGGCTATGGCTACACCTTC. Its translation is CATSFEAGYGYTF.